A selection of T cell receptor beta chains follows, all from one sample in a study of CD8 T cells in ankylosing spondylitis. One entry per CDR3 protein results from TCRdb running MiXCR on the 5' RACE reads. The sample shows about 700,000 distinct CDR3 sequences, roughly 19% of them seen only once. Sequenced: blood, either unsorted or a sorted T cell fraction (not recorded which). Source of these receptors: a male donor with ankylosing spondylitis. The CDR3 runs from the conserved cysteine through the conserved F or W. A D gene is named only where the DNA matches it firmly. The size entry is marked missing in some rows and otherwise reads once, few, many or a size class.

cdr3_nt cdr3_aa v_call d_call j_call clone_size
TGTGCCAGCAGCTTAGGGCCCATGGGGTCAAACACCGGGGAGCTGTTTTTT CASSLGPMGSNTGELFF TRBV7-6 . TRBJ2-2 few
TGCAGTGCCGGGGGGCGGGAGCGGCAGTTCTTC CSAGGRERQFF TRBV20-1 . TRBJ2-1 .
TGCAGTGCTAGGGGTGCTAGCGGGAGGGAGGGATACGAGCAGTACTTC CSARGASGREGYEQYF TRBV20-1 TRBD2 TRBJ2-7 .
TGTGCCAGCAGCCAAGTCGTGGGACGTTGGGGCGGGCGCTCCTACGAGCAGTACTTC CASSQVVGRWGGRSYEQYF TRBV3-1 . TRBJ2-7 .
TGTGCCAGCAGTTCGAGGGGCTGGAACAATGAGCAGTTCTTC CASSSRGWNNEQFF TRBV6-2/TRBV6-3 . TRBJ2-1 .
TGCAGCGTGTACCCCCCTAGCGGGGTTTACAATGAGCAGTTCTTC CSVYPPSGVYNEQFF TRBV29-1 TRBD2 TRBJ2-1 .
TGTGCCAGTGCGGAGACTAGCGGGGGGTTCTACCCTAGCACAGATACGCAGTATTTT CASAETSGGFYPSTDTQYF TRBV2 TRBD2 TRBJ2-3 .
TGTGCCAGCTCGACGCGGCTCACAGATACGCAGTATTTT CASSTRLTDTQYF TRBV12-3/TRBV12-4 . TRBJ2-3 many
TGCAGTGCTAGGGGGCTAGCGGGAGTTGCAGATACGCAGTATTTT CSARGLAGVADTQYF TRBV20-1 TRBD2 TRBJ2-3 .
TGTGCCAGCAGTCCGGGGGGAGCTGAAAAACTGTTTTTT CASSPGGAEKLFF TRBV6-1 . TRBJ1-4 .
TGCAGTGCTAAGGGGACCAATTCCGGAAACACCATATATTTT CSAKGTNSGNTIYF TRBV20-1 . TRBJ1-3 few
TGTGCCAGCAGTTCTTTTCTCACGACTAGCGGGGTTAAACAAGAGACCCAGTACTTC CASSSFLTTSGVKQETQYF TRBV28 TRBD2 TRBJ2-5 few
TGCAGCGTGGGAGCTTCCGATGGCTACACCTTC CSVGASDGYTF TRBV29-1 . TRBJ1-2 .
TGCAGTGCTTGGGGACAGGGGTACTTTCCCCGTATTAGCACAGATACGCAGTATTTT CSAWGQGYFPRISTDTQYF TRBV20-1 TRBD1 TRBJ2-3 .
TGTGCCAGCAGCCCAACCGGGACTTACTCCTACGAGCAGTACTTC CASSPTGTYSYEQYF TRBV5-5 . TRBJ2-7 .
TGTGCCAGCAGTAAGGAACGGGCAGGGGGCTCAGCCACTGAAGCTTTCTTT CASSKERAGGSATEAFF TRBV6-1 TRBD1 TRBJ1-1 .
TGTGCCAGCAGTGAAGCTGGGGTAAGGGGTAAGGCTGAAGCTTTCTTT CASSEAGVRGKAEAFF TRBV2 . TRBJ1-1 few
TGCAGTGCTAGAGATCTTCAGGGCACCTACGAGCAGTACTTC CSARDLQGTYEQYF TRBV20-1 . TRBJ2-7 few
TGTGCCAGCAGTTACAAGGATACCGGGGAGCTGTTTTTT CASSYKDTGELFF TRBV6-2/TRBV6-3 . TRBJ2-2 few
TGTGCCAGCTCACCACCGGTTGTCTTCTCTGGAAACACCATATATTTT CASSPPVVFSGNTIYF TRBV18 . TRBJ1-3 few
TGTGCCAGCAGCTTAGCAGTCCTCAACCAAGAGACCCAGTACTTC CASSLAVLNQETQYF TRBV7-2 . TRBJ2-5 few
TGTGCCAGCAGCTTGGCCGGGACAGACTCAAACACCATATATTTT CASSLAGTDSNTIYF TRBV5-5 TRBD1 TRBJ1-3 .
TGTGCCAGCAGCCGCCCGGGACAGGGGGACCCCTACGAGCAGTACTTC CASSRPGQGDPYEQYF TRBV7-9 TRBD1 TRBJ2-7 .
TGTGCCAGCAGCTTAGACGGCGGGGAGGACTATGGCTACACCTTC CASSLDGGEDYGYTF TRBV7-6 . TRBJ1-2 .
TGTGCCAGCAGTTTTAGGGAAATTGAAGCTTTCTTT CASSFREIEAFF TRBV12-3/TRBV12-4 . TRBJ1-1 few
TGTGCCAGCAGTTCCCTCCCCTGGACTTACAATGAGCAGTTCTTC CASSSLPWTYNEQFF TRBV28 . TRBJ2-1 few
TGTGCCAGCAGCCCAAGACAGGGAGAGTACACTGAAGCTTTCTTT CASSPRQGEYTEAFF TRBV7-9 TRBD1 TRBJ1-1 .
TGTGCCAGCAGCCAACTAGAGACCCAGTACTTC CASSQLETQYF TRBV3-1 . TRBJ2-5 many
TGCGCCAGCAGCCAAGGACAGCGGGAGGGCCCGGTAGATACGCAGTATTTT CASSQGQREGPVDTQYF TRBV4-3 TRBD2 TRBJ2-3 few
TGTGCCAGCAGTACCGCTTGGGGATACGAGCAGTACTTC CASSTAWGYEQYF TRBV6-1 . TRBJ2-7 .
TGTGCCATCAGTGAAGTGGGGGCGCGGCAGATGAACACTGAAGCTTTCTTT CAISEVGARQMNTEAFF TRBV10-3 . TRBJ1-1 many
TGTGCCAGCAGGACCCAGACCACCCTCAACACCGGGGAGCTGTTTTTT CASRTQTTLNTGELFF TRBV28 . TRBJ2-2 few
TGTGCCAGCAGCTTAAAGGTGGGACCCTTGGATACGCAGTATTTT CASSLKVGPLDTQYF TRBV7-3 . TRBJ2-3 .
TGTGCCAGCAGCTTAGGGGCCGAGGGGACTGAAGCTTTCTTT CASSLGAEGTEAFF TRBV7-9 . TRBJ1-1 few
TGTGCCTGGATTCGGCGGGGGGGGAACACCGGGGAGCTGTTTTTT CAWIRRGGNTGELFF TRBV30 TRBD2 TRBJ2-2 .
TGTGCCACCAGTGATCCATCAGCGGGCACCGGGGAGCTGTTTTTT CATSDPSAGTGELFF TRBV24-1 . TRBJ2-2 few
TGTGCCACCAGTGACAAGGATAGCAATCAGCCCCAGCATTTT CATSDKDSNQPQHF TRBV24-1 . TRBJ1-5 few